This entry features one T cell receptor beta chain sequence. This sample was included in a study of pediatric ulcerative colitis. This was a survey-level run. Clones were read by immunoSEQ multiplex PCR, and TCRdb kept only the in-frame ones, dropping some. The data contain 45,000 to 75,000 clones, about 90% of them singletons. This TCR derives from a boy aged 10-17 years who was a control in a study of pediatric ulcerative colitis. Material for sequencing was blood.

The CDR3 spells CASSLAGSLAKNIQYF. The CDR3 DNA reads as TGCGCCAGCAGCTTGGCCGGATCTCTAGCCAAAAACATTCAGTACTTC. The V and J genes are TRBV5-1 and TRBJ2-4; D call uncertain. Germline CDR1 SGHRS, CDR2 YFSETQ. The CDR3 has 16 amino acids. Trimming took off 0 bases at V and 0 bases at J, with 10 bases between the two ends.